This T cell receptor (beta chain) is from a study of siplizumab effects on memory and regulatory T cells. Findings of the study overall: Relative to controls at roughly 28%, mappable alloreactive CD4+ clones exhibited a mean Treg-derived proportion of over 60% with siplizumab.

Libraries were prepared by immunoSEQ multiplex PCR; TCRdb keeps only in-frame clonotypes and omits some of them. The table lists tens of thousands of clones, over 85% of them singletons. As regards this clone: Its cognate antigen is unknown.

The CDR3 spans 15 residues. V was cut by 6 bases and J by 10 bases, with 22 bases left in between. Germline CDR1 reads MNHEY; CDR2 reads SMNVEV (reference sequence). J is TRBJ2-1 and V is TRBV27; the D gene is possibly TRBD1 (5 bases). The sequence was collected from a human donor in good health. The sequencing input was CD8+ T cells sorted from blood. The chain's CDR3 is CASRPRRGLQWEQFF. The DNA of the CDR3 is TGTGCCAGCAGGCCGCGTAGGGGATTACAATGGGAGCAGTTCTTC.